This T cell receptor (beta chain) was documented in a study of regulatory T cells in long-lasting Graves disease. This CDR3 has 15 amino acids. The ends lost 8 bases at V and 9 bases at J; junction bases unmatched: 14. Germline V gene data show CDR1 as DFQATT and CDR2 as SNEGSKA (reference sequence). Time point meaning: newly diagnosed GD, antithyroid drugs for less than 3 months. From PBMCs, RNA was extracted and then used to make the TCR library. This clonotype was recorded at least ten times. According to the study, TCR beta libraries were built with iRepertoire HTBI primers and CDR3-region Arm-PCR. TCRdb recomputed calls from the multiplex PCR reads with MiXCR, one row per CDR3 protein. The sample yields around 500,000 distinct CDR3 sequences, about 12% seen once. These same data were also listed under a study on T cells in Graves' hyperthyroidism and ophthalmopathy. As reported in that work: A model of 13 V-J pairs discriminated ophthalmopathy from stable hyperthyroidism.

The specimen comprised peripheral blood mononuclear cells (PBMCs), sampled at new diagnosis, from a patient treated with antithyroid drugs. The sequence was collected from a woman aged 30 to 39 with Graves disease. V and J are TRBV20-1 and TRBJ2-1; 12 positions match TRBD1. CDR3 sequence reads: CSSDFRDRGLSEQFF. As DNA, the CDR3 is TGCAGTTCCGACTTCCGGGACAGGGGGCTAAGTGAGCAGTTCTTC.